This T cell receptor beta chain was sequenced during a study of persistence of HIV-infected CD4 T cells. The immunoSEQ assay was version 4, run in survey mode. Only in-frame clones appear in the TCRdb table, and some are missing; sequencing was by immunoSEQ multiplex PCR. The sample holds some 20,000 clones, roughly two thirds seen once. Overall study results and limits: CMV- and Gag-responding cells had lower TCRbeta richness than CD3/CD28-responding cells.

On this clone itself: Its specificity is not known.

The stimulus was lysate of CMV-infected fibroblasts, around 9.3 ug/mL. Sorting selected CD4+ T cells upregulating both CD40 ligand and CD69. CDR3 length: 17 amino acids. Germline V gene data show CDR1 as MNHNS and CDR2 as SASEGT. V dropped 2 bases and J dropped 1 base, with 17 bases sitting between them. This specimen consisted of CD4+ T cells sorted from PBMCs after roughly 18-hour stimulation, obtained from a patient who received antiretroviral therapy. This TCR was sampled from an adult woman with HIV who was CMV-seropositive. The chain is built from TRBV6-1 and TRBJ1-2; D ambiguous. The CDR3 DNA sequence: TGTGCCAGCAGTGAAATCGACTCCTCCGCGGGTAACTATGGCTACACCTTC. Translated, it gives CASSEIDSSAGNYGYTF.